This record concerns one TCR beta chain sequence. This specimen belongs to a study of blood T cell repertoires in COVID-19. Profiling relied on immunoSEQ multiplex PCR, and the TCRdb table lists in-frame clones only, not all of them. The table lists 250,000 or so clones, 70% to 90% of them singletons, with less than 2.5% in the top ten. Between the trimmed V and J ends, which lost 0 bases and 0 bases, there was a span of 26 bases. CDR3 length equals 21 residues. Looked up from germline, CDR1 is SGHDN and CDR2 is FVKESK. The source material was PBMCs or T cells enriched from blood (not recorded which). This clonotype was obtained from a woman in her 50s who had recovered from COVID-19. The chain uses TRBV14 and TRBJ1-2; no clear D. This chain's CDR3 is CASSQDFALELLTPANYGYTF. The DNA for the CDR3 is TGTGCCAGCAGCCAAGATTTTGCCCTAGAACTCTTGACCCCGGCTAACTATGGCTACACCTTC.